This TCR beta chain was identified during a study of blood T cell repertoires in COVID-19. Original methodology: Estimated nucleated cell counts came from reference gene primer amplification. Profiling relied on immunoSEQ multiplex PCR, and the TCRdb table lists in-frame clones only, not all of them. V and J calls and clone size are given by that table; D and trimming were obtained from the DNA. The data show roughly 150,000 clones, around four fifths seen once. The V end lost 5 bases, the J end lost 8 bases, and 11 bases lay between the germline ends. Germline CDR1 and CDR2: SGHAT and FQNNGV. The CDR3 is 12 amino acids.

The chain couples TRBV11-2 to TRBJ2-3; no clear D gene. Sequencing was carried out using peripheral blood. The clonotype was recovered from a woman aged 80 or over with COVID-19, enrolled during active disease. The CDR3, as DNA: TGTGCCAGCAGCCAAATCCAGTCTACGCAGTATTTT. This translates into CASSQIQSTQYF.